This T cell receptor (beta chain) was captured in a study of regulatory T cells in long-lasting Graves disease. Looking at the study overall: Antithyroid drugs had been given to newly diagnosed Graves' patients for under 3 months.

In this sample, this clonotype turned up many times. Libraries of TCR beta came from iRepertoire HTBI primers plus Arm-PCR of CDR3 regions. MiXCR, applied by TCRdb to the multiplex PCR reads, yields one record per CDR3 protein. This table has 580,000 or so distinct CDR3 sequences, roughly 15% appearing once. Time point meaning: newly diagnosed GD, antithyroid drugs for less than 3 months. From PBMCs, RNA was extracted and then used to make the TCR library. A volume of 9 to 9.5 milliliters of peripheral blood was collected in EDTA tubes. Trimming at V came to 3 bases and at J to 1 base, leaving 6 bases not matched to a gene. The germline CDR1 and CDR2 sequences are DFQATT and SNEGSKA (reference sequence). The CDR3 consists of 15 residues. This sample was shared with a second study, whose subject was T cells in Graves' hyperthyroidism and ophthalmopathy.

This clonotype was obtained from a man in his late teens or twenties with Graves disease. This chain joins TRBV20-1 and TRBJ2-3; 8 nucleotides match TRBD1. This material consisted of peripheral blood mononuclear cells (PBMCs), taken at new diagnosis, from a patient treated with antithyroid drugs. The DNA of the CDR3 is TGCAGTGCTAGTTACATGGACAGGGGCACAGATACGCAGTATTTT. Protein: CSASYMDRGTDTQYF.